The sample holds a few counts of the clone carrying this TCR beta chain. The antigen remains unidentified. The sample belongs to a study of regulatory T cells in long-lasting Graves disease. Findings of the study overall: Persistent disease preferred TRBV28, TRBJ1-2 and TRBJ2-5.

Indicated time point: newly diagnosed GD, antithyroid drugs for less than 3 months. Extracted RNA from PBMCs served as the source of the TCR library. Arm-PCR of CDR3 regions and iRepertoire HTBI primers were used to build TCR beta libraries. TCRdb recomputed calls from the multiplex PCR reads with MiXCR, one row per CDR3 protein. The repertoire includes hundreds of thousands of distinct CDR3 sequences, approximately 15% of them detected once, and about 32% sits in the top ten. This CDR3 has 15 residues. Germline CDR1 and CDR2: MNHEY and SVGEGT. V was pared by 5 bases and J by 7 bases, with 21 bases between. The same sample was also studied in work on T cells in Graves' hyperthyroidism and ophthalmopathy. That paper adds: The study used the HTBI primer set for a first-round RT-PCR of the TCR CDR3. Stable hyperthyroidism and ophthalmopathy were separated using 13 V-J signatures.

The sequence was collected from a man aged 35-49 years with Graves disease. This sample comprised peripheral blood mononuclear cells (PBMCs), obtained at new diagnosis, from a patient treated with antithyroid drugs. This chain joins TRBV6-2 or TRBV6-3 and TRBJ2-7; D ambiguous. The CDR3 coding sequence is TGTGCCAGCAGTGTAGTGCAGCCCAGTATAAGGGAGCAGTACTTC. Protein product: CASSVVQPSIREQYF.